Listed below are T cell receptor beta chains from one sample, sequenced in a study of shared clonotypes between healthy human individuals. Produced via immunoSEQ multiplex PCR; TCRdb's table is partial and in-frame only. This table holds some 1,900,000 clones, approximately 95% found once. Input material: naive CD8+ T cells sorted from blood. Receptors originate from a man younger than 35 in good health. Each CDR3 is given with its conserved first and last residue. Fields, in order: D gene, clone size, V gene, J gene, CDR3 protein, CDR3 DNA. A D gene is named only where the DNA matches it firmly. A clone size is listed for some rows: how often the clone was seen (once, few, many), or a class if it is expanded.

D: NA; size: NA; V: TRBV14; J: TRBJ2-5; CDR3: CASSPIQVVVEGETQYF; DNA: TGTGCCAGCAGCCCTATACAGGTCGTTGTCGAAGGAGAGACCCAGTACTTC
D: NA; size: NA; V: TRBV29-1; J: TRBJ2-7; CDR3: CSVGGEAYEQYF; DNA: TGCAGCGTTGGGGGAGAGGCCTACGAGCAGTACTTC
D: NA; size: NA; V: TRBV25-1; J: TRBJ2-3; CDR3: CASSEEPGATDTQYF; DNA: TGTGCCAGCAGTGAGGAGCCAGGGGCTACAGATACGCAGTATTTT
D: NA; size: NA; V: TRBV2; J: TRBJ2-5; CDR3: CASTETGIQETQYF; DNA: TGTGCCAGCACCGAAACGGGGATCCAAGAGACCCAGTACTTC
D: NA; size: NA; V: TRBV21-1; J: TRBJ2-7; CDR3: CASGIDRVYEQYF; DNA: TGTGCCAGCGGAATCGACAGGGTCTACGAGCAGTACTTC
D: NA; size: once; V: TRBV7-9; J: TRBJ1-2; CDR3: CASIPFAQYGYTF; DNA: TGTGCCAGCATACCGTTCGCCCAATATGGCTACACCTTC
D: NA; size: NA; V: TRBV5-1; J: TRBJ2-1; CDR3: CASSLPGTVRHNEQFF; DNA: TGCGCCAGCAGCTTGCCTGGGACTGTTCGACACAATGAGCAGTTCTTC
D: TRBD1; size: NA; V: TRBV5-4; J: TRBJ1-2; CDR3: CASSLVTGQGQLGAF; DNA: TGTGCCAGCAGCTTGGTAACGGGACAGGGTCAATTGGGCGCCTTC
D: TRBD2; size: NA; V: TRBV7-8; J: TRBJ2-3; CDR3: CASSLVNSGGTDTQYF; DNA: TGTGCCAGCAGCTTAGTGAATAGCGGGGGTACGGATACGCAGTATTTT
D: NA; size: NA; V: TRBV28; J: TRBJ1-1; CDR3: CASSVTGRSTEAFF; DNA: TGTGCCAGCAGTGTAACAGGGAGGAGCACTGAAGCTTTCTTT
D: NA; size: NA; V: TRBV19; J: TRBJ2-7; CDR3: CASSIGHEQYF; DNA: TGTGCCAGTAGTATAGGACACGAGCAGTACTTC
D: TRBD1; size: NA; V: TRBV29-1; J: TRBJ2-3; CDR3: CSVSDRVDTQYF; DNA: TGCAGCGTTTCGGACAGGGTAGATACGCAGTATTTT
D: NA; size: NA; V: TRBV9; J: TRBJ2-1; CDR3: CASSVGGDSSYNEQFF; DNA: TGTGCCAGCAGCGTAGGGGGCGATAGCTCCTACAATGAGCAGTTCTTC
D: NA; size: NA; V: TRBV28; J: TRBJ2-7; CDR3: CASSFRATSEQYF; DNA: TGTGCCAGCAGTTTCCGGGCGACGTCGGAGCAGTACTTC
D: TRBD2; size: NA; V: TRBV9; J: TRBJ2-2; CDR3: CASSVHREGIFTGELFF; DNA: TGTGCCAGCAGCGTTCACCGGGAGGGTATCTTCACCGGGGAGCTGTTTTTT
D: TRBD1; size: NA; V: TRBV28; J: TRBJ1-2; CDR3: CASSFTWKGQGDGYTF; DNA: TGTGCCAGCAGTTTTACGTGGAAGGGACAGGGGGATGGCTACACCTTC
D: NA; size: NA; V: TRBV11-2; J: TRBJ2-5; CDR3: CASSLDFGLAGGEQETQYF; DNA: TGTGCCAGCAGCTTAGATTTCGGGCTAGCAGGAGGGGAACAAGAGACCCAGTACTTC
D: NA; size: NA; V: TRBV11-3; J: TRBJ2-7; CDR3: CASSRRGNPYEQYF; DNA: TGTGCCAGCAGCCGCAGGGGTAACCCCTACGAGCAGTACTTC
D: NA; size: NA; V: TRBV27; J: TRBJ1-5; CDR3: CASGFGQPQHF; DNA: TGTGCCAGTGGTTTCGGTCAGCCCCAGCATTTT
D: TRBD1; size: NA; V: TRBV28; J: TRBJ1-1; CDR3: CASSITGGLDTEAFF; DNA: TGTGCCAGCAGTATAACAGGGGGTCTCGACACTGAAGCTTTCTTT
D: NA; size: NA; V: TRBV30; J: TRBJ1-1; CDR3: CAWAKNTEAFF; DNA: TGTGCCTGGGCGAAGAACACTGAAGCTTTCTTT
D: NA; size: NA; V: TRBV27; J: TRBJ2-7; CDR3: CASSLTADSSYEQYF; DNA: TGTGCCAGCAGTTTAACAGCGGATAGCTCCTACGAGCAGTACTTC
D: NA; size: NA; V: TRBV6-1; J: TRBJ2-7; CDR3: CASSEAREYEQYF; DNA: TGTGCCAGCAGTGAAGCTCGGGAATACGAGCAGTACTTC
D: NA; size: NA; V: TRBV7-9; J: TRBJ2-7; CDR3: CASSHSTGYYSYEQYF; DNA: TGTGCCAGCAGCCACTCCACAGGGTACTACTCCTACGAGCAGTACTTC
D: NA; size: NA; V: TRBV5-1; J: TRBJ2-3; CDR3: CASSLERLFTDTQYF; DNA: TGCGCCAGCAGCTTGGAAAGGCTCTTCACAGATACGCAGTATTTT
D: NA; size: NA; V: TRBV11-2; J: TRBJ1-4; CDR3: CATSNTGGVKEKLFF; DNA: TGTGCCACCTCCAACACCGGGGGGGTAAAGGAAAAACTGTTTTTT
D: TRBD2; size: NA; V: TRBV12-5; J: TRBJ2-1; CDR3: CASGPLIAGGNNEQFF; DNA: TGTGCTAGTGGTCCGCTGATAGCGGGAGGGAACAATGAGCAGTTCTTC
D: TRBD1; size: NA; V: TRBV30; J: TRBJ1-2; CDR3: CAWSVPQEGAHGYTF; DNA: TGTGCCTGGAGTGTACCCCAGGAGGGGGCCCATGGCTACACCTTC
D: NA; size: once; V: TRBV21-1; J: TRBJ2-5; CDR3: CASTVPHFRDRGLMETQYF; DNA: TGTGCCAGCACAGTCCCACACTTCCGGGACAGGGGGCTGATGGAGACCCAGTACTTC
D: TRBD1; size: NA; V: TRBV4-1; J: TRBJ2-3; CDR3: CASSPWTGGTDTQYF; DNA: TGCGCCAGCAGCCCCTGGACAGGGGGGACAGATACGCAGTATTTT
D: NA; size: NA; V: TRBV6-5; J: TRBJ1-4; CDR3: CASSPGAREKLFF; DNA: TGTGCCAGCAGCCCTGGGGCGAGGGAAAAACTGTTTTTT
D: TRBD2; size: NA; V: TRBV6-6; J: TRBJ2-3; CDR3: CASSYLADTDTQYF; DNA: TGTGCCAGCAGTTACCTAGCGGACACAGATACGCAGTATTTT
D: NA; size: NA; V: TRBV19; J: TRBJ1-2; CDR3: CASSMGLAEDYGYTF; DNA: TGTGCCAGTAGTATGGGCCTTGCGGAGGACTATGGCTACACCTTC
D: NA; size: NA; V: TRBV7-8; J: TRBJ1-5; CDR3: CASRQFGSPNQPQHF; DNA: TGTGCCAGCAGGCAATTTGGCAGTCCCAATCAGCCCCAGCATTTT
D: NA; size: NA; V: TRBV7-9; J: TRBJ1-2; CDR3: CASSLGMDYTF; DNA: TGTGCCAGCAGCTTGGGAATGGACTACACCTTC
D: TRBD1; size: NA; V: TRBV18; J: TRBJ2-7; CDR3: CASSRTGDDYEQYF; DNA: TGTGCCAGCTCACGGACAGGGGATGACTACGAGCAGTACTTC
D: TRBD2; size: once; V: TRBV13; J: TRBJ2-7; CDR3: CASSRRTSPYEQYF; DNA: TGTGCCAGCAGCCGGCGGACTAGCCCCTACGAGCAGTACTTC
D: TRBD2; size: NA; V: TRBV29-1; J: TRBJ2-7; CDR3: CSVLGGSSYEQYF; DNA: TGCAGCGTCCTCGGCGGGAGCTCCTACGAGCAGTACTTC
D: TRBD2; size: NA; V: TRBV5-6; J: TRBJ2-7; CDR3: CASSWPPTSGRSHEQYF; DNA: TGTGCCAGCAGCTGGCCCCCGACTAGCGGTCGAAGCCACGAGCAGTACTTC
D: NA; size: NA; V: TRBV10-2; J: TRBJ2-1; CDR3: CASSELGNEQFF; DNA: TGCGCCAGCAGTGAGCTGGGGAATGAGCAGTTCTTC
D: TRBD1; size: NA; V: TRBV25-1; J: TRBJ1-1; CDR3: CASSEFGTGGTEAFF; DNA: TGTGCCAGCAGTGAATTCGGTACAGGGGGCACTGAAGCTTTCTTT
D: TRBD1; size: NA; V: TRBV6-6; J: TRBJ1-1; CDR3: CASSYSGTGPQAFF; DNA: TGTGCCAGCAGTTACTCAGGGACAGGGCCCCAGGCTTTCTTT
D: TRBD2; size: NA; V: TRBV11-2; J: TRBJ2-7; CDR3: CASSPGSGGNYEQYF; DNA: TGTGCCAGCAGCCCCGGTAGCGGGGGGAATTACGAGCAGTACTTC
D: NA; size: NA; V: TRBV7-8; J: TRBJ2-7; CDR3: CASTEDLILGEQYF; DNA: TGTGCCAGCACCGAGGACCTAATACTGGGCGAGCAGTACTTC
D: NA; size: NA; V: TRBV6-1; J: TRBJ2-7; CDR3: CASSAYITYEQYF; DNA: TGTGCCAGCAGTGCGTACATCACCTACGAGCAGTACTTC